This TCR beta chain was retrieved from a study of T-cell reconstitution after alpha-beta-depleted transplantation in children. Of note for this clonotype: What it binds is not known.

The study's findings and limits: The main origin of T-cell counts and diversity one year after transplant was newly produced T cells. Some patients showed high day-60 TCRbeta diversity, which derived from surviving recipient T cells and thymic progenitors. In patients about two months after transplant, alpha-beta T cells reportedly arose from several hundred expanded graft clones.

A TCRbeta library incorporating unique molecular identifiers was prepared. TCRdb fed the PCR reads into MiXCR, producing one record per CDR3 protein. The sample carries around 450,000 distinct CDR3 sequences, roughly 16% recorded once. V shed 4 bases, J shed 5 bases, and the junction held 9 bases outside the gene matches. Germline values: CDR1 LGHDT, CDR2 YNNKEL (reference sequence). The CDR3 has 16 residues. The material sequenced was PBMCs, mostly from graft donor cells, taken 360 days after TCRalphabeta/CD19-depleted stem cell transplant. This chain connects TRBV3-1 to TRBJ2-1; 9 bases align to TRBD1. The origin of this receptor is a boy under two years old who had a stem cell transplant for Wiskott-Aldrich syndrome, so the T cells may come from the graft donor. CDR3 DNA: TGTGCCAGCAGCCTCCGACAGGGGGTGACTCACAATGAGCAGTTCTTC. Translating gives CASSLRQGVTHNEQFF.